This is a list of T cell receptor beta chains from one sample in a study of metastatic and nonmetastatic thyroid tumors. TCRdb re-analyzed the PCR reads through MiXCR. The sample shows approximately 13,000 clones, 9% to 13% of them seen only once. The sample taken for sequencing was blood. The receptors here all came from a female donor with papillary thyroid cancer or a benign thyroid nodule (not recorded which). Some clones in this sample may be carry-over from other donors' samples. Both conserved end residues are part of each CDR3. D genes are given only for firm matches. Expanded clones get a size class; other rows say once, few or many, or leave the size out.

clone size	D gene	V gene	J gene	CDR3 length	CDR3 DNA	CDR3 protein
many	.	TRBV5-1	TRBJ2-7	14	TGCGCCAGCAGAAATAGACAGGCCTCCGACGAGCAGTACTTC	CASRNRQASDEQYF
many	TRBD2	TRBV20-1	TRBJ2-5	14	TGCAGTGCTAGCCACCGGACCGGGGGGGAGACCCAGTACTTC	CSASHRTGGETQYF
many	.	TRBV20-1	TRBJ2-3	14	TGCAGTGCTAGAGATAGGGCTAGCCCAGATACGCAGTATTTT	CSARDRASPDTQYF
few	TRBD1	TRBV6-1	TRBJ1-6	15	TGTGCCAGCAGCCAATCAACAGGGGCGGGGGCACCCCTCCACTTT	CASSQSTGAGAPLHF
many	.	TRBV6-1	TRBJ2-5	13	TGTGCCAGCAGTGAACGGGAGAGGGAGACCCAGTACTTC	CASSERERETQYF
many	.	TRBV7-9	TRBJ1-1	13	TGTGCCAGCAGCTCCGAAGGGGACACTGAAGCTTTCTTT	CASSSEGDTEAFF
few	.	TRBV27	TRBJ2-1	13	TGTGCCAGCAGAAGTAGCTACTACAATGAGCAGTTCTTC	CASRSSYYNEQFF
medium-sized	.	TRBV24-1	TRBJ2-7	13	TGTGCCACCAGTGGCGACAGGACCTACGAGCAGTACTTC	CATSGDRTYEQYF
once	.	TRBV29-1	TRBJ2-5	9	TGCAGCGTTGAAGAGACCCAGTACTTC	CSVEETQYF
many	TRBD2	TRBV19	TRBJ2-3	19	TGTGCCAGTAGTATTAGGGGCTCAGGACTAGCGGTAGCGGCAGATACGCAGTATTTT	CASSIRGSGLAVAADTQYF
many	.	TRBV7-9	TRBJ1-2	15	TGTGCCAGCAGCCCCTTGGTGGCAGGGAACTATGGCTACACCTTC	CASSPLVAGNYGYTF
few	.	TRBV30	TRBJ2-1	13	TGTGCCTGGAGTCAAGACAGGTACAATGAGCAGTTCTTC	CAWSQDRYNEQFF
many	TRBD1	TRBV2	TRBJ2-5	13	TGTGCCAGCAGGCCGGGGACAGAAGAGACCCAGTACTTC	CASRPGTEETQYF
few	TRBD1	TRBV27	TRBJ1-5	17	TGTGCCAGCAGCGAATACGGACAGGGGTTTAGCAATCAGCCCCAGCATTTT	CASSEYGQGFSNQPQHF
medium-sized	.	TRBV6-1	TRBJ1-1	11	TGTGCCAGCAGGGTGGACACTGAAGCTTTCTTT	CASRVDTEAFF
many	.	TRBV30	TRBJ1-2	13	TGTGCCTGGAGTGTATCAGGGGCGCGGGGCTACACCTTC	CAWSVSGARGYTF
many	.	TRBV2	TRBJ1-2	14	TGTGCCAGCAGTGCCCCCACTGACTTATCCACCTACACCTTC	CASSAPTDLSTYTF
many	.	TRBV29-1	TRBJ2-2	14	TGCAGCGTTGAAGTGGTCCTGAACACCGGGGAGCTGTTTTTT	CSVEVVLNTGELFF
.	TRBD1	TRBV19	TRBJ2-3	14	TGTTCCATTAGGTACCAGGGGGCAGGAGATACGCAGTATTTT	CSIRYQGAGDTQYF
many	.	TRBV2	TRBJ2-1	13	TGTGCCAGCACCGGGGTCTCCTACAATGAGCAGTTCTTC	CASTGVSYNEQFF
.	TRBD1	TRBV4-2	TRBJ1-1	15	TGTGCCAGCAGCCAAGATGACAGGGGTTGGACTGAAGCTTTCTTT	CASSQDDRGWTEAFF
.	TRBD2	TRBV20-1	TRBJ2-1	14	TGCAGTGCTAGTACTAGCGGGAACGTACAGGCGCAGCTCTTC	CSASTSGNVQAQLF
many	.	TRBV7-9	TRBJ1-5	14	TGTGCCAGCAGCTCAAGCGGACGCAATCAGCCCCAGCATTTT	CASSSSGRNQPQHF
.	.	TRBV11-2	TRBJ2-7	16	TGTGCCAGCAGCTTTTCCCAAGCGACCTACAGGGACGAGCAGTACTTC	CASSFSQATYRDEQYF
many	TRBD2	TRBV7-2	TRBJ2-2	16	TGTGCCAGCAGCGCCTTGGCGGGGGGCTACACCGGGGAGCTGTTTTTT	CASSALAGGYTGELFF
.	TRBD2	TRBV28	TRBJ2-6	16	TGTTCCAGCAGTCGGGACTACAGCTCTGGGGCCAACGTCATGACTTTC	CSSSRDYSSGANVMTF
medium-sized	TRBD1	TRBV5-1	TRBJ1-2	15	TGCGCCAGCAGCCCCGGGACAGGGAGGTCGGATGGCTACACCTTC	CASSPGTGRSDGYTF
many	TRBD1	TRBV6-1	TRBJ2-4	14	TGTGCCAGCAGTGGCTGGACAGGGATAAACATTCAGTACTTC	CASSGWTGINIQYF
medium-sized	.	TRBV6-1	TRBJ1-2	15	TGTGCCAGCAGTGAAGTGCGGAATGCCATCTATGGCTACACCTTC	CASSEVRNAIYGYTF
medium-sized	.	TRBV7-8	TRBJ1-6	17	TGTGCCAGCAGCTTAGTCGTCGACGGGGTAAAGGGGTCACCCCTCCACTTT	CASSLVVDGVKGSPLHF
many	TRBD1	TRBV7-2	TRBJ1-2	15	TGTGCCAGCAGCTTACCGGGACAGGGGGCCGGGGGCTGCACCTTC	CASSLPGQGAGGCTF
medium-sized	.	TRBV27	TRBJ2-2	13	TGTGCCAGCAGTTATGTTAACACCGGGGAGCTGTTTTTT	CASSYVNTGELFF
many	.	TRBV25-1	TRBJ2-3	16	TGTGCCAGCAGTGACCCAAGAATTACTAGCACAGATACGCAGTATTTT	CASSDPRITSTDTQYF
many	.	TRBV20-1	TRBJ2-6	16	TGCAGTGCCACGGTGGCAGGTTACTCTGGGGCCAACGTCCTGACTTTC	CSATVAGYSGANVLTF
many	.	TRBV30	TRBJ1-5	16	TGTGCCTGGAGTGTTAGTACGGACGGAGGCAATCAGCCCCAGCATTTT	CAWSVSTDGGNQPQHF
large	TRBD1	TRBV10-3	TRBJ2-1	15	TGTGCCATCAGTCTAAAGACAGGGACGCTCAATGAGCAGTTCTTC	CAISLKTGTLNEQFF
.	.	TRBV6-1	TRBJ2-5	11	TGTTCCAGCGGCAAAAGTGAGACCCAGTACTTC	CSSGKSETQYF
many	TRBD1	TRBV5-1	TRBJ2-3	17	TGCGCCAGCAGCTCCGGACAGGGCCGTGATTTAGGAGATACGCAGTATTTT	CASSSGQGRDLGDTQYF
few	.	TRBV19	TRBJ1-6	17	TGTGCCAGTAGCCTGACCCGTGGGACAAACGATAATTCACCCCTCCACTTT	CASSLTRGTNDNSPLHF
.	TRBD1	TRBV20-1	TRBJ2-3	14	TGCAGTGCTAGAGGGACAGGGGGCACAGATACGCAGTATTTT	CSARGTGGTDTQYF
few	TRBD2	TRBV27	TRBJ2-1	14	TGTGCCAGCCCCCGTCGGGGGGGGTACAATGAGCAGTTCTTC	CASPRRGGYNEQFF
medium-sized	.	TRBV12-3/TRBV12-4	TRBJ2-7	13	TGTGCCAGCAGGTGGGACAACTCCTACGAGCAGTACTTC	CASRWDNSYEQYF